The 12 T cell receptor beta chains below were found in one sample sequenced in a study of T cells in Graves' hyperthyroidism and ophthalmopathy. Regions amplified from RNA transcripts were the TCR beta CDR3 regions. The HTBI primer set served for first-round RT-PCR of the TCR CDR3. Each CDR3 protein is one row after TCRdb ran MiXCR on the multiplex PCR reads. The sample carries about 420,000 distinct CDR3 sequences, approximately 14% recorded once. Sample: blood. The receptors shown here come from a woman between 18 and 29 years old with Graves' hyperthyroidism.

This clonotype was seen ten or more times. The CDR3, as DNA: TGTGCCAGCAGCGAAGGGGGGAGCCGCGGATGGGGTGGCTACACCTTC. As protein: CASSEGGSRGWGGYTF. V is TRBV12-3 or TRBV12-4 and J is TRBJ1-2, with D possibly being TRBD1 (6 bases). With 6 bases removed from V and 7 bases from J, the gap between germline ends came to 24 bases. This CDR3 has 16 residues.

In its sample, this clonotype was seen a few times. For the CDR3, the DNA is TGTGCCAGTAGACTCCTACTGCCAGGGGGTCCTGAAGCTTTCTTT. It codes for CASRLLLPGGPEAFF. This rearrangement joins TRBV19 to TRBJ1-1; 7 nucleotides align to TRBD1. There are 15 residues in the CDR3. Germline CDR1 reads LNHDA; CDR2 reads SQIVND (reference sequence). Trimming cost V 6 bases and J 6 bases; bases outside gene matches: 13.

This clonotype has more than one count but fewer than ten. The chain is built from TRBV2 and TRBJ2-3; no reliable D call. The CDR3 loop spans 13 amino acids. V lost 1 base to trimming and J lost 6 bases, with 8 bases between them. The V gene's germline CDR1 is SNHLY and CDR2 FYNNEI. CDR3 protein: CASSEDYQDTQYF. The CDR3 DNA reads as TGTGCCAGCAGTGAAGACTACCAGGATACGCAGTATTTT.

Only a few counts were recorded for this clonotype. DNA of the CDR3: TGTGCCAGCAGCGTAGCTATTCTAGCGGGAGGGCCAGATACGCAGTATTTT. This gives the protein CASSVAILAGGPDTQYF. This chain links TRBV9 with TRBJ2-3, with 12 nucleotides matching TRBD2. The trim removed 0 bases at V and 4 bases at J, leaving 6 bases unmatched. The CDR3 runs 17 residues. Germline-derived CDR1 and CDR2 are SGDLS and YYNGEE.

The gene calls are TRBV19 and TRBJ1-4; D unresolved. V gave up 5 bases and J gave up 4 bases, with 11 bases separating them. Germline CDR1 reads LNHDA; CDR2 reads SQIVND (reference sequence). This CDR3 is built from 14 residues. CDR3 sequence reads: CASSGGSYNEKLFF. The CDR3, as DNA: TGTGCCAGTAGTGGTGGCAGCTATAATGAAAAACTGTTTTTT.

The rearrangement uses TRBV5-1 and TRBJ2-1, with TRBD1 matching over 7 bases. Losses at the gene ends were 1 base for V and 15 bases for J; bases not matched to a gene: 4. CDR1 is SGHRS, CDR2 YFSETQ, per germline. The CDR3 runs to 11 residues. This CDR3 reads CASSLTGERFF. The CDR3 DNA reads TGCGCCAGCAGCTTGACAGGGGAGAGGTTCTTC.

This clonotype was observed at least ten times. The V and J genes are TRBV5-6 and TRBJ2-7; 7 positions agree with TRBD1. Germline lookup yields CDR1 SGHDT and CDR2 YYEEEE. Trimming took 4 bases from V and 6 from J; bases not matched to a gene: 7. This CDR3 is 13 amino acids long. As DNA, the CDR3 is TGTGCCAGCAGCCTGGACAGGCATCGCGAGCAGTACTTC. It codes for CASSLDRHREQYF.

This clonotype was found many times. This chain uses TRBV11-1 with TRBJ2-6, with D uncertain. Germline CDR1 SGHAT, CDR2 FQDESV (reference sequence). The V gene lost 5 bases and the J gene lost 3 bases, with 11 bases spanning the gap. CDR3 size: 15 residues. The DNA of the CDR3 is TGTGCCAGCAGCAGACCGATCGGTGGGGCCAACGTCCTGACTTTC. Its protein is CASSRPIGGANVLTF.

This clonotype was found many times. This chain joins TRBV28 and TRBJ1-1; D perhaps matches TRBD1 (6 bases). Trimming took off 1 base at V and 1 base at J, with 10 bases between the two ends. The CDR3 contains 15 residues. Germline CDR1 is MDHEN and CDR2 is SYDVKM. The CDR3 reads CASSLYGQQNTEAFF. In DNA form, the CDR3 reads TGTGCCAGCAGTTTATACGGACAGCAGAACACTGAAGCTTTCTTT.

The table lists this clonotype with a few counts. The chain uses TRBV19 and TRBJ2-4; the D is unclear. Trimming stripped 5 bases from V and 0 bases from J, with 8 bases between. The CDR3 sequence is 14 residues long. Germline values: CDR1 LNHDA, CDR2 SQIVND (reference sequence). As DNA, the CDR3 is TGTGCCAGTAGTCCCGGTATAGCCAAAAACATTCAGTACTTC. It yields the protein CASSPGIAKNIQYF.

This clonotype was observed many times. The genes are TRBV5-1 and TRBJ2-7; 11 bases map to TRBD2. The germline CDR1 and CDR2 sequences are SGHRS and YFSETQ. The CDR3 runs to 15 residues. V gave up 0 bases and J gave up 4 bases; unmatched junction bases: 3. CDR3 loop: CASSLGTSGSYEQYF. For the CDR3, the DNA is TGCGCCAGCAGCTTGGGTACTAGCGGGAGTTACGAGCAGTACTTC.

This clonotype was observed once. The CDR3, as DNA: TGTGCCAGTAGTCGGACCGGGACTAGCGGCCACGAGCAGTACTTC. Translating gives CASSRTGTSGHEQYF. The chain has TRBV19 and TRBJ2-7; the match to TRBD2 covers 11 bases. This CDR3 comprises 15 residues. Germline values: CDR1 LNHDA, CDR2 SQIVND (reference sequence). J gave up 5 bases and V 5 bases, and 8 bases lay outside the gene matches.